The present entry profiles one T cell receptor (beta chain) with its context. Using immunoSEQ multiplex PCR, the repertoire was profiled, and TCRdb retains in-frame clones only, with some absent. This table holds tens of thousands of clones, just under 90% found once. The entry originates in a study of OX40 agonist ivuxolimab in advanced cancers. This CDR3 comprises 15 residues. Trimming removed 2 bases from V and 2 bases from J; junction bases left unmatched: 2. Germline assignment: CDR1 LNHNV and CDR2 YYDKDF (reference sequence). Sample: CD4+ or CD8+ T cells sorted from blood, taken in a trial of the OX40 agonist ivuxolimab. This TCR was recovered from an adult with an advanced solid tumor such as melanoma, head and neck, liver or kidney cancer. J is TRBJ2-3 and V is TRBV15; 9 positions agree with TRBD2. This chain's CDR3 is CATSRLAGNTDTQYF. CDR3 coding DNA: TGTGCCACCAGCAGACTAGCGGGAAACACAGATACGCAGTATTTT.